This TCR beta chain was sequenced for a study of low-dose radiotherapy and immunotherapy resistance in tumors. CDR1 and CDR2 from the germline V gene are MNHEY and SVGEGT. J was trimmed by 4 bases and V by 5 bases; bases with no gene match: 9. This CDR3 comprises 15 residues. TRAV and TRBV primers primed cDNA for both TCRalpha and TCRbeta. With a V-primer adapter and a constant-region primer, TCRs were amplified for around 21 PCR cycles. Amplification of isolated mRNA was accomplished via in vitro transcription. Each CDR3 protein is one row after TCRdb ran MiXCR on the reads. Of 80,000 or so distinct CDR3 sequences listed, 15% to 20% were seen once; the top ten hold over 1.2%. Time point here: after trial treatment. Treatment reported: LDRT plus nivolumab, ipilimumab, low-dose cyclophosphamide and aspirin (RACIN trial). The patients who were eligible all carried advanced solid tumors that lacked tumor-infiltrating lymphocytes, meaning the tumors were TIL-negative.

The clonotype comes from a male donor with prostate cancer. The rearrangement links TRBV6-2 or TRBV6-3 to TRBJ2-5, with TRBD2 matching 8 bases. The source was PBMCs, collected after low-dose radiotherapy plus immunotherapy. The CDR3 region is CASSRGLARRETQYF. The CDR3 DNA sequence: TGTGCCAGCAGTCGCGGACTAGCCCGTCGAGAGACCCAGTACTTC.